The entry below gives a single T cell receptor (beta chain) sequence along with its context. Its antigen is currently unknown. These data originate in a study of T cell responses to AZD1222 COVID-19 vaccine. Study summary: Researchers grouped second doses given at about 4 or about 12 weeks into one pool.

Overall study results and limits: After two AZD1222 doses, spike-specific TCR breadth and depth rose versus day 0. Sampled repertoires all dated from after the peak T cell response. The donor cohort was predominantly white British with a female majority, and clonal diversity may have been underestimated.

TCRdb's table, derived via immunoSEQ multiplex PCR, lists solely in-frame clones and lacks some. The table records 130,000 or so clones, roughly 90% of them present only once. Germline loops: CDR1 MGHRA, CDR2 YSYEKL. The CDR3 has 17 residues. V lost 0 bases and J lost 0, with 12 bases in between. V gene TRBV4-1 combines with J gene TRBJ2-1, with a possible D match to TRBD2 (5 bases). Source: peripheral blood, taken on day 0 of AZD1222 vaccination. This clonotype originated in an adult in good health. This chain's CDR3 is CASSQEEGASSYNEQFF. CDR3 sequence (DNA): TGCGCCAGCAGCCAAGAAGAGGGAGCCAGCTCCTACAATGAGCAGTTCTTC.